A selection of T cell receptor beta chains follows, all from one sample in a study of CD8+ T cells in alopecia areata. The repertoire was sequenced with immunoSEQ multiplex PCR; TCRdb's copy has only in-frame clones and lacks some. The sample has roughly 180,000 clones; roughly 50% are singletons. Material: CD8+ T cells sorted from blood, obtained at week 24, from a patient treated with tofacitinib. All receptors come from a human donor with alopecia areata. Each CDR3 is given without its conserved first and last residue. Rows give clone size only sometimes, using once, few, many, or a class for an expanded clone.

CDR3 protein	V gene	J gene	clone size
ASKGGANTEAF	TRBV7-6	TRBJ1-1	few
ASRTSPGTSVNEQF	TRBV2	TRBJ2-1	few
ASSPYRVPKETQY	TRBV7-7	TRBJ2-5	.
AWSQGTYEQY	TRBV30	TRBJ2-7	.
ASSVAGGTQETQY	TRBV9	TRBJ2-5	few
SVRDLGPYEQY	TRBV29-1	TRBJ2-7	.
ASSSGLSTEAF	TRBV7-2	TRBJ1-1	.
ASSDASRSYEQY	TRBV2	TRBJ2-7	.
ASSQDFLTYEQY	TRBV4-3	TRBJ2-7	.
ASSLNPYEQY	TRBV7-9	TRBJ2-7	few
ASSLLGTSGTDTQY	TRBV11-2	TRBJ2-3	.
ASSETYEQY	TRBV10-2	TRBJ2-7	few
VSRQVDDTQY	TRBV11-2	TRBJ2-3	.
ASGGGGTYGYT	TRBV6-5	TRBJ1-2	.
ASKIPLGDTQY	TRBV27	TRBJ2-3	.
ASSLGQELNTEAF	TRBV5-1	TRBJ1-1	few
ASSPTAGSSYEQY	TRBV7-2	TRBJ2-7	few
ASSPPQGQGDRDTEAF	TRBV7-9	TRBJ1-1	.